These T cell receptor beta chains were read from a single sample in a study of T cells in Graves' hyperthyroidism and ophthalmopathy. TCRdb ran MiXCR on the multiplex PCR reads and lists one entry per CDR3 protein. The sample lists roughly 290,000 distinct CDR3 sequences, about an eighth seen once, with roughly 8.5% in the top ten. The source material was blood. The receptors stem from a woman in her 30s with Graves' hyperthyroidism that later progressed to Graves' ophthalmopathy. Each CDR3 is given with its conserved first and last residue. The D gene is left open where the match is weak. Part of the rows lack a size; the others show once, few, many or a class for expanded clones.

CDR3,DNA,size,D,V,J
CASSLGRNSYGYTF,TGCGCCAGCAGCTTGGGACGGAATTCCTATGGCTACACCTTC,-,-,TRBV5-1,TRBJ1-2
CASRDLEGETQYF,TGTGCCAGCAGAGATTTGGAAGGGGAGACCCAGTACTTC,many,-,TRBV27,TRBJ2-5
CASSLETSASSYEQYF,TGTGCCAGCAGCTTAGAGACTAGCGCGAGCTCCTACGAGCAGTACTTC,-,TRBD2,TRBV11-2,TRBJ2-7
CSARLGASYEQYF,TGCAGTGCTAGACTAGGGGCGTCCTACGAGCAGTACTTC,few,-,TRBV20-1,TRBJ2-7
CASSETGAYEQYF,TGTGCCAGCAGTGAAACAGGCGCTTACGAGCAGTACTTC,few,-,TRBV6-1,TRBJ2-7
CASSDLAGGPRDHEQFF,TGTGCCAGCAGTGACTTAGCGGGAGGGCCTAGGGACCATGAGCAGTTCTTC,-,TRBD2,TRBV25-1,TRBJ2-1
CAWSRKTYKETQYF,TGTGCCTGGTCCCGTAAAACCTACAAAGAGACCCAGTACTTC,-,-,TRBV30,TRBJ2-5
CASSQASYEQYF,TGTGCCAGCAGTCAGGCCTCCTACGAGCAGTACTTC,many,-,TRBV6-1,TRBJ2-7
CSVAIIGYEQYF,TGCAGCGTCGCTATCATAGGCTACGAGCAGTACTTC,many,-,TRBV29-1,TRBJ2-7
CATQAGADTQYF,TGTGCCACCCAAGCGGGGGCAGATACGCAGTATTTT,many,TRBD2,TRBV24-1,TRBJ2-3
CAWSFPGKDYNSPLHF,TGTGCCTGGAGTTTTCCCGGGAAGGACTATAATTCACCCCTCCACTTT,many,-,TRBV30,TRBJ1-6
CASSDSSFGSDTQYF,TGTGCCAGCAGCGACTCTAGCTTTGGGTCAGATACGCAGTATTTT,-,-,TRBV5-4,TRBJ2-3
CSAEYNEQFF,TGCAGCGCGGAGTACAATGAGCAGTTCTTC,-,-,TRBV29-1,TRBJ2-1
CASSPGVRDQYF,TGTGCCAGCAGCCCTGGAGTACGGGATCAGTACTTC,many,-,TRBV7-9,TRBJ2-7
CASSIHPYTHNEQFF,TGTGCCAGTAGTATCCACCCGTATACCCACAATGAGCAGTTCTTC,few,-,TRBV19,TRBJ2-1
CASSLTSRVLAGGLGETQYF,TGTGCCAGCAGTCTAACCTCTCGAGTGCTAGCGGGAGGGCTGGGAGAGACCCAGTACTTC,few,TRBD2,TRBV2,TRBJ2-5
CASSATVGADYEQYF,TGTGCCAGCAGTGCAACGGTCGGGGCTGACTACGAGCAGTACTTC,few,-,TRBV27,TRBJ2-7
CASSLIQRGRNEQFF,TGTGCCAGCAGCTTAATACAGCGGGGTAGGAATGAGCAGTTCTTC,many,TRBD2,TRBV7-9,TRBJ2-1
CASSLMGTETQYF,TGTGCCAGCAGTTTAATGGGGACAGAGACCCAGTACTTC,many,-,TRBV27,TRBJ2-5
CASSLVAASSYNEQFF,TGTGCCAGCAGCTTAGTTGCGGCAAGCTCCTACAATGAGCAGTTCTTC,many,-,TRBV7-2,TRBJ2-1
CASSLGRDEQFF,TGTGCCAGCAGCTTGGGACGAGATGAGCAGTTCTTC,many,-,TRBV7-9,TRBJ2-1
CASSASTGRNYGYTF,TGTGCCAGCAGTGCCTCGACAGGGAGGAACTATGGCTACACCTTC,many,TRBD1,TRBV28,TRBJ1-2
CASSLEGMGTQYF,TGTGCCAGCAGCTTAGAGGGCATGGGGACCCAGTACTTC,many,-,TRBV7-2,TRBJ2-5
CASSPFGLAGVYNEQFF,TGCGCCAGCAGCCCCTTCGGACTAGCGGGAGTTTACAATGAGCAGTTCTTC,few,TRBD2,TRBV4-3,TRBJ2-1